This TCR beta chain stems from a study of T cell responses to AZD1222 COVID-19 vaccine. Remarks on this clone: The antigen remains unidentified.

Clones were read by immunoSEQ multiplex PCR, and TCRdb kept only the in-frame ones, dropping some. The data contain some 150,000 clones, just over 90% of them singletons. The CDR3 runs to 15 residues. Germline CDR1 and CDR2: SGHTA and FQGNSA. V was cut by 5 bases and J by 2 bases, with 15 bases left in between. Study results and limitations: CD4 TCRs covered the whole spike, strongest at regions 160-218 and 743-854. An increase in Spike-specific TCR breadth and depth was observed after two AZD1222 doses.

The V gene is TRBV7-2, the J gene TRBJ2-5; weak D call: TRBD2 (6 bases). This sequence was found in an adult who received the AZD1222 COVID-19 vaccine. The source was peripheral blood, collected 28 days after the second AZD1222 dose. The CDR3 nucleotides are TGTGCCAGCAGCCGTCCCGGGACTTTGCAAGAGACCCAGTACTTC. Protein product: CASSRPGTLQETQYF.